One sample yielded the 14 T cell receptor beta chains listed below, sequenced in a study of cytomegalovirus exposure and HLA in healthy donors. A multiplex PCR was run with 60 Vbeta primers and 13 Jbeta primers. Only in-frame clones appear in the TCRdb table, and some are missing; sequencing was by immunoSEQ multiplex PCR. This table has some 140,000 clones, 60% to 80% appearing once. The sample taken for sequencing was PBMCs. The receptors were sampled from a man aged 25 to 40 in good health and CMV-seronegative.

A single count supports this clone. The rearrangement links TRBV28 to TRBJ2-1, with TRBD1 matching 7 bases. The CDR3 has 13 amino acids. Germline CDR1 and CDR2: MDHEN and SYDVKM. The V segment lost 6 bases and the J segment 1 base; nucleotides outside the gene matches: 0. DNA for the CDR3: TGTGCCAGCAGACAGGGGTCCTACAATGAGCAGTTCTTC. Translation gives CASRQGSYNEQFF.

The chain is built from TRBV6-1 and TRBJ2-2, with D possibly TRBD2 on 6 matching bases. Germline V gene lookup returns CDR1 MNHNS and CDR2 SASEGT. This CDR3 is built from 15 residues. Trimming took off 5 bases at V and 1 base at J, with 11 bases between the two ends. CDR3 in DNA: TGTGCCAGCAGTCCGACTAGGGGGAACACCGGGGAGCTGTTTTTT. This gives the protein CASSPTRGNTGELFF.

The chain is built from TRBV6-5 and TRBJ2-1; tentative D call: TRBD2 (6 bases). The CDR3 loop spans 15 amino acids. Trimming took 6 bases from V and 0 from J, leaving 12 bases between them. CDR1 and CDR2 from the germline V gene are MNHEY and SVGAGI. For the CDR3, the DNA is TGTGCCAGCAGCCGAGACGGGAGCTCCTACAATGAGCAGTTCTTC. It is translated as CASSRDGSSYNEQFF.

The V call is TRBV7-9, the J call TRBJ1-2; tentatively, D is TRBD1 (5 bases). The CDR3 length is 13 residues. Between the trimmed V and J ends, which lost 0 bases and 7 bases, there was a span of 9 bases. The germline CDR1 and CDR2 sequences are SEHNR and FQNEAQ (reference sequence). In nucleotides, the CDR3 is TGTGCCAGCAGCTTAGCGCTGGGGCGTGGCTACACCTTC. Translation gives CASSLALGRGYTF.

The V call is TRBV2, the J call TRBJ2-7, with 11 bases that match TRBD1. After removal of 4 bases from V and 5 bases from J, the junction contained 10 bases not matched to a gene. The germline CDR1 and CDR2 sequences are SNHLY and FYNNEI. This CDR3 is 16 amino acids long. The CDR3: CASSGYGTGGSDEQYF. The CDR3 DNA sequence: TGTGCCAGCAGTGGATATGGGACAGGGGGATCTGACGAGCAGTACTTC.

The V and J genes are TRBV27 and TRBJ2-5; no firm D call. Per germline, CDR1 MNHEY and CDR2 SMNVEV (reference sequence). CDR3 length: 14 residues. Trimming took 2 bases from V and 3 from J, leaving 10 bases between them. CDR3 residues: CASSLLARKETQYF. The CDR3 DNA reads TGTGCCAGCAGTTTACTCGCGCGTAAAGAGACCCAGTACTTC.

The chain joins TRBV5-4 to TRBJ2-5, with a possible D match to TRBD1 (6 bases). CDR1 is SGHNT, CDR2 YYREEE, per germline (reference sequence). CDR3 length: 13 amino acids. V lost 4 bases and J lost 1, with 8 bases in between. The CDR3 bases are TGTGCCAGCAGCCTGGACAGCCAAGAGACCCAGTACTTC. Protein: CASSLDSQETQYF.

This chain joins TRBV11-2 and TRBJ1-3; TRBD1 might be the D (5 bases). The CDR3 length is 13 residues. The germline CDR1 and CDR2 sequences are SGHAT and FQNNGV. V was trimmed by 5 bases and J by 10 bases, leaving 15 bases between them. The DNA of the CDR3 is TGTGCCAGCAGCCTCCTCCAGGGAGGGACCATATATTTT. It codes for CASSLLQGGTIYF.

This chain uses TRBV25-1 with TRBJ2-3; TRBD2 is a possible D gene (5 bases). The germline gives CDR1 MGHDK, CDR2 SYGVNS. V was clipped by 2 bases and J by 4 bases, with 10 bases between them. The CDR3 extends over 14 amino acids. The CDR3 is CASSEVVEADTQYF. As DNA, the CDR3 is TGTGCCAGCAGTGAAGTTGTGGAGGCAGATACGCAGTATTTT.

The rearrangement uses TRBV30 and TRBJ2-7; the match to TRBD2 covers 9 bases. The V gene's germline CDR1 is GTSNPN and CDR2 SVGIG (reference sequence). The V and J ends lost 3 bases and 4 bases, in that order; junction bases with no gene match: 7. The CDR3 runs to 14 residues. The CDR3 DNA is TGTGCCTGGAGGCGGGAGGGCCTCCGGTACGAGCAGTACTTC. Encoded protein: CAWRREGLRYEQYF.

This chain joins TRBV28 and TRBJ2-7, with a weak D call TRBD1 (6 bases). The CDR3 extends over 12 amino acids. CDR1 MDHEN and CDR2 SYDVKM come from the germline V gene. V was trimmed by 7 bases and J by 3 bases, leaving 10 bases between them. CDR3 bases: TGTGCCAGCAACCAACAGGGCTACGAGCAGTACTTC. Its translation is CASNQQGYEQYF. Full variable domain (rest looked up from reference TRBV28 and TRBJ2-7): DVKVTQSSRYLVKRTGEKVFLECVQDMDHENMFWYRQDPGLGLRLIYFSYDVKMKEKGDIPEGYSVSREKKERFSLILESASTNQTSMYLCASNQQGYEQYFGPGTRLTVT.

This clone was observed a single time. The chain recombines TRBV28 with TRBJ2-5; D perhaps matches TRBD2 (6 bases). Trimming stripped 7 bases from V and 2 bases from J, with 14 bases between. Germline V gives CDR1 MDHEN, CDR2 SYDVKM. CDR3 length: 14 amino acids. CDR3 loop: CASTRAGLQETQYF. In DNA form, the CDR3 reads TGTGCCAGCACCCGCGCGGGGCTGCAAGAGACCCAGTACTTC.

V is TRBV9 and J is TRBJ2-5; D possibly corresponds to TRBD1 (5 bases). The DNA end lines up better with TRBJ2-7; the J call may be wrong. Germline CDR1 and CDR2: SGDLS and YYNGEE. This CDR3 is built from 15 residues. The CDR3 sequence: CASSRQRSGFYEQYF. The CDR3 coding sequence is TGTGCCAGCAGCAGACAGCGCTCAGGGTTCTACGAGCAGTACTTC.

J is TRBJ2-5 and V is TRBV5-6; D is possibly TRBD2 (6 bases). V dropped 5 bases and J dropped 5 bases, with 13 bases sitting between them. This CDR3 has 13 residues. Germline V gene sequence: CDR1 SGHDT, CDR2 YYEEEE. CDR3: CASRVGGIETQYF. DNA of the CDR3: TGTGCCAGCAGGGTAGGAGGGATTGAGACCCAGTACTTC.